This T cell receptor (beta chain) is drawn from a study of human T cells and chemical hapten exposure (dated by TCRdb to the early 2020s). Study-wide context: For sensitization, 2% DPC in acetone was applied to a 2 cm by 2 cm area of upper inner arm skin. Throughout the study period of 20 to 25 weeks, patients also received therapeutic DPC doses to the scalp every week. Patch testing was done on the upper back using Finn chambers containing 0.01% DPC, and results were scored after 6 days according to International Contact Dermatitis Research Group standards. The mostly female patient cohort included alopecia areata with under or over 50% scalp involvement, alopecia totalis and alopecia universalis. Libraries were pooled for sequencing, and variation in per-sample TCR yields was attributed mainly to small differences in library volumes within the pool. Peripheral blood TCR repertoire changes were tracked in vivo in alopecia patients during primary and secondary sensitization to the hapten diphenylcyclopropenone (DPC). Patient blood was sampled pre-sensitization (week 0) and at 2, 6 and about 24 weeks after DPC sensitization. For TCR sequencing, blood came from 25 to 35 alopecia patients at anywhere from one to four time points (pre-sensitization, 2, 6 and 24 weeks).

Libraries were constructed by RACE. For sequencing, a NextSeq 500 was employed. Library preparation attached unique molecular identifiers to individual cDNA molecules for quantitative, reproducible TCR counting. For every blood RNA sample, sequencing covered both the TCR alpha and TCR beta chains. The published analysis was carried out like this. Samples had a median of roughly 100,000 TCRs, with a range from about 23,224 to 750,000. V, J and CDR3 annotation of the TCR reads was performed with the Decombinator software suite. For the PS versus PT1 abundance plots, all samples were subsampled to the same number of TCRs (28,000). Expanded TCRs were defined as absent before sensitization and observed at least eight times at the 2-week time point. The public reads were reprocessed in TCRdb via fastp at Q25 and MiXCR, keeping in-frame beta chains. Duplicate CDR3 protein sequences are folded into a single record with the most common DNA and genes. For this entry, the V and J calls and clone size follow TCRdb and not the study's own pipeline. Within this sample are about 98,000 distinct CDR3 sequences, with 11% of them counted one time only. Approximately 3.1% of the sample lies in the top ten.

What the work shows at the level of the full study, not this receptor alone: No change with DPC sensitization was found in the number of TCRs above 1 in 1000 frequency, and no evidence of global repertoire structure alterations was found. After repeated subsampling, changes were observed in the strength of the expansion versus patch-test correlation and in the threshold at which the correlation became significant. Significantly more large CDR3 similarity clusters were formed by expanded TCRs than by pre-sensitization or healthy control sets, consistent with antigen-driven responses. Alopecia, a presumed autoimmune disease, was present in all patients, so the immune response of the patients might differ from that of healthy individuals. The number of PT1 expanded TCRs positively correlated with patch test score, significant at thresholds 8, 16 and 32 but not 4.

Germline trimming: 3 bases from V, 4 bases from J; junction bases outside gene matches: 4. As encoded in the germline V gene, CDR1 is SGHVS while CDR2 is FNYEAQ. The CDR3 covers 15 residues, taking in both the cysteine and the phenylalanine. The only DNA kept is the CDR3, 45 bases in frame from the first base. Interpreted using the paper, the time point label stands for: pre-sensitization, week 0. Read against the paper, the sample's treatment or condition label means: therapeutic diphenylcyclopropenone sensitization with weekly scalp DPC. Blood at each patch-test visit was drawn before the patch test was applied. Patients were considered eligible if aged 18 to 70, diagnosed with alopecia and deemed suitable for DPC therapy, and patients were excluded if pregnant. Unfractionated whole blood was collected in Tempus Blood RNA tubes, and total RNA was extracted from that blood. This clonotype was recorded at least ten times. The target of this receptor is not known. Nothing much larger sits one base from this clone, and base qualities are not available.

Sequenced material: whole blood, taken in connection with sensitization to the hapten diphenylcyclopropenone (DPC). The chain links TRBV7-6 with TRBJ2-3; 10 bases in between match TRBD2. The receptor was derived from an older woman with alopecia areata. Some clones in this sample may be carry-over from other donors' samples. The CDR3 reads CASSFSGGAPDTQYF. The DNA sequence is given as TGTGCCAGCAGCTTCAGCGGGGGGGCTCCAGATACGCAGTATTTT. The CDR3 plus the reference TRBV7-6 and TRBJ2-3 genes for the other parts give the full variable domain: GAGVSQSPRYKVTKRGQDVALRCDPISGHVSLYWYRQALGQGPEFLTYFNYEAQQDKSGLPNDRFSAERPEGSISTLTIQRTEQRDSAMYRCASSFSGGAPDTQYFGPGTRLTVL.